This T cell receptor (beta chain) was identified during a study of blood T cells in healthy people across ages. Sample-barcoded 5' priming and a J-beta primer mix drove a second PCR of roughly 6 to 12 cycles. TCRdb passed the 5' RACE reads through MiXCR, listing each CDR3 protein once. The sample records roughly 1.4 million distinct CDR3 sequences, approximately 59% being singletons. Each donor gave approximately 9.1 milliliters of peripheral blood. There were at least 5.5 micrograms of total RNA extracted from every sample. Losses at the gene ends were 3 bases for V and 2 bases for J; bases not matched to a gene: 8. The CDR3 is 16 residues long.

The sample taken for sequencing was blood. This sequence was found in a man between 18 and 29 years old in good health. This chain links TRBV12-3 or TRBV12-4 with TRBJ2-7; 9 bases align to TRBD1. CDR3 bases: TGTGCCAGCAGTTTTGGGACAGGGTGGAACCCCTACGAGCAGTACTTC. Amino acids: CASSFGTGWNPYEQYF.